The 8 T cell receptor beta chains listed next were all sequenced from one sample in a study of blood T cell repertoires in COVID-19. Using immunoSEQ multiplex PCR, the repertoire was profiled, and TCRdb retains in-frame clones only, with some absent. This table holds some 130,000 clones, 75% to 85% found once. The sequenced material came from peripheral blood. These receptors all come from a woman of 80 years or more with acute or convalescent COVID-19.

This sequence joins TRBV5-1 and TRBJ2-1; 8 bases agree with TRBD1. J gave up 4 bases and V 3 bases, and 9 bases lay outside the gene matches. The CDR3 totals 16 residues. Germline V gives CDR1 SGHRS, CDR2 YFSETQ. The CDR3 protein is CASSSLRQGQYNEQFF. CDR3 nucleotides: TGCGCCAGCAGCTCGCTACGACAGGGGCAATACAATGAGCAGTTCTTC.

The chain has TRBV7-9 and TRBJ1-1, with 7 nucleotides matching TRBD1. Germline loops: CDR1 SEHNR, CDR2 FQNEAQ (reference sequence). The CDR3 extends over 15 amino acids. V was clipped by 5 bases and J by 2 bases; unmatched bases: 8. CDR3 loop: CASSQLTGLNTEAFF. CDR3 in DNA: TGTGCCAGCAGCCAATTGACAGGGCTTAACACTGAAGCTTTCTTT.

The chain combines TRBV19 with TRBJ2-7; D not resolved. CDR3 length: 13 residues. Trimming left V 3 bases short and J 1 base short, with 7 bases between. From germline, CDR1 is LNHDA and CDR2 SQIVND (reference sequence). The chain's CDR3 is CASSIDISYEQYF. The CDR3 DNA reads as TGTGCCAGTAGTATTGACATATCCTACGAGCAGTACTTC.

This sequence joins TRBV3-1 (or the pseudogene TRBV3-2) and TRBJ2-7, with a tentative D call TRBD2 (5 bases). Trimming pared 1 base from V and 2 bases from J, leaving 12 bases between. Germline lookup yields CDR1 LGHDT and CDR2 YNNKEL (reference sequence). This CDR3 region has 15 residues. The CDR3 here is CASSQASRGTYEQYF. The CDR3 DNA is TGTGCCAGCAGCCAAGCAAGCAGAGGGACCTACGAGCAGTACTTC.

For the CDR3, the DNA is TGTGCCATCAGAGAACCGGGACTAGCAGATACGCAGTATTTT. Its translation is CAIREPGLADTQYF. The gene calls are TRBV10-3 and TRBJ2-3, with 8 bases that match TRBD2. The V gene end was trimmed by 6 bases and the J gene end by 4 bases; junction bases not matched to a gene: 6. This CDR3 comprises 14 residues. Germline-derived CDR1 and CDR2 are ENHRY and SYGVKD.

DNA for the CDR3: TGTGCCAGCAGCCCTCGACTGAGCGGGGAGCTGTTTTTT. As protein: CASSPRLSGELFF. The chain links TRBV7-2 to TRBJ2-2; D is undetermined. This CDR3 is built from 13 residues. Germline assignment: CDR1 SGHTA and CDR2 FQGNSA. V lost 5 bases to trimming and J lost 7 bases, with 11 bases between them.

The CDR3 loop reads CASSARLAGLPEQYF. For the CDR3, the DNA is TGTGCCAGCAGCGCTCGACTAGCGGGTCTTCCCGAGCAGTACTTC. V and J are TRBV7-6 and TRBJ2-7; 10 nucleotides line up with TRBD2. V shed 5 bases and J 6 bases; nucleotides not matched to a gene: 10. Germline values: CDR1 SGHVS, CDR2 FNYEAQ. The CDR3 runs 15 residues.

The V and J genes are TRBV4-1 and TRBJ2-7, with D perhaps matching TRBD2 (6 bases). The CDR3 has 18 residues. V lost 3 bases and J 1 base, leaving 22 bases between the germline ends. Germline lookup yields CDR1 MGHRA and CDR2 YSYEKL. The CDR3 here is CASSQGLFRDVRSYEQYF. The CDR3 nucleotides are TGCGCCAGCAGCCAGGGACTCTTCCGGGACGTAAGATCCTACGAGCAGTACTTC.